These 20 T cell receptor beta chains originate from one sample sequenced in a study of T-cell reconstitution after alpha-beta-depleted transplantation in children. The TCRbeta library was prepared with unique molecular identifiers. TCRdb called the PCR reads again in MiXCR, with one record for every CDR3 protein. Of around 400,000 distinct CDR3 sequences detected, under 13% appear once; the ten largest clones hold over 4.5%. The material was PBMCs from the stem cell graft donor, obtained from the stem cell graft. The receptors originated from a human donor who donated a stem cell graft to a child with acute myeloid leukemia.

This clonotype appeared a few times. The chain recombines TRBV10-3 with TRBJ1-1; D is possibly TRBD1 (5 bases). CDR3 length equals 14 residues. The V end was cut by 0 bases, the J end by 6 bases, with 11 bases between. Per germline, CDR1 ENHRY and CDR2 SYGVKD. The CDR3 region is CAISESGGEPEAFF. As DNA, the CDR3 is TGTGCCATCAGTGAGTCTGGGGGAGAGCCTGAAGCTTTCTTT.

There are a few counts of this clonotype. V is TRBV6-1 and J is TRBJ2-2, with 15 bases identical to TRBD2. Trimming took 6 bases from V and 5 from J; bases not matched to a gene: 10. Germline V gives CDR1 MNHNS, CDR2 SASEGT. The CDR3 sequence is 18 residues long. Here the CDR3 reads CASSPGLAGGRRTGELFF. DNA of the CDR3: TGTGCCAGCAGCCCCGGACTAGCGGGAGGGCGAAGGACCGGGGAGCTGTTTTTT.

This clonotype was found many times. V usage is TRBV5-1 and J usage is TRBJ2-3, with 11 nucleotides matching TRBD2. Germline CDR1 and CDR2: SGHRS and YFSETQ. This CDR3 region has 16 residues. V was clipped by 9 bases and J by 2 bases; unmatched bases: 11. CDR3 protein: CATKQVLAGDTDTQYF. The DNA of the CDR3 is TGCGCCACCAAGCAGGTACTAGCGGGAGACACAGATACGCAGTATTTT. The whole variable domain, remainder taken from reference TRBV5-1 and TRBJ2-3, is KAGVTQTPRYLIKTRGQQVTLSCSPISGHRSVSWYQQTPGQGLQFLFEYFSETQRNKGNFPGRFSGRQFSNSRSEMNVSTLELGDSALYLCATKQVLAGDTDTQYFGPGTRLTVL.

The sample holds a few counts of this clonotype. The chain combines TRBV10-3 with TRBJ1-1; D might be TRBD1 (5 bases). Germline CDR1 ENHRY, CDR2 SYGVKD. V lost 3 bases to trimming and J lost 0 bases, with 11 bases between them. The CDR3 loop spans 15 amino acids. The CDR3 is CAISEGEGLNTEAFF. The CDR3 nucleotides read TGTGCCATCAGTGAAGGCGAGGGGCTGAACACTGAAGCTTTCTTT.

This clonotype was observed a handful of times. This chain uses TRBV11-2 with TRBJ2-7; D is unclear. V lost 5 bases and J 7 bases, leaving 15 bases between the germline ends. Germline CDR1 SGHAT, CDR2 FQNNGV. The CDR3 is 13 amino acids. In DNA form, the CDR3 reads TGTGCCAGCAGCCCCGGGCTCCCTCCAGAGCAGTACGTC. Encoded protein: CASSPGLPPEQYV.

This clonotype was observed a handful of times. The chain is built from TRBV4-2 and TRBJ2-1; a possible D gene is TRBD2 (5 bases). Trimming shortened V by 5 bases and J by 0 bases, and 14 bases separated the two germline ends. The CDR3 totals 16 residues. In germline, CDR1 is LGHNA, CDR2 YNFKEQ. CDR3 in amino acids: CASSVIRGSSYNEQFF. The CDR3 nucleotides read TGTGCCAGCAGCGTAATTCGAGGGAGCTCCTACAATGAGCAGTTCTTC.

The V gene is TRBV20-1, the J gene TRBJ2-5; maybe TRBD2 (6 bases). The CDR3 runs to 20 residues. Germline CDR1 is DFQATT and CDR2 is SNEGSKA (reference sequence). Trimming stripped 0 bases from V and 1 base from J, with 27 bases between. CDR3 sequence (DNA): TGCAGTGCTAGAGATGCGAGGGACTTACCTCCCCGGTGGGGCCAAGAGACCCAGTACTTC. It codes for CSARDARDLPPRWGQETQYF.

This clonotype was counted between two and nine times. The rearrangement uses TRBV4-2 and TRBJ2-1, with D perhaps being TRBD1 or TRBD2 (5 bases each). Per the germline V gene, CDR1 is LGHNA and CDR2 is YNFKEQ. The CDR3 runs 15 residues. With 5 bases removed from V and 4 bases from J, the gap between germline ends came to 15 bases. This CDR3 reads CASSWLRDQYNEQFF. The DNA for the CDR3 is TGTGCCAGCAGCTGGCTCCGGGACCAATACAATGAGCAGTTCTTC.

This clonotype was counted only a few times. This chain uses TRBV10-3 with TRBJ1-1; D possibly corresponds to TRBD1 (5 bases). Per the germline V gene, CDR1 is ENHRY and CDR2 is SYGVKD. Trimming cost V 6 bases and J 0 bases, with 11 bases left between them. CDR3 length: 14 amino acids. The CDR3 sequence is CAIRRQQMNTEAFF. In DNA form, the CDR3 reads TGTGCCATCAGGAGACAGCAAATGAACACTGAAGCTTTCTTT.

The chain carries TRBV4-3 and TRBJ2-7, with TRBD1 matching 9 bases. Per germline, CDR1 LGHNA and CDR2 YSLEER. The V segment lost 0 bases and the J segment 6 bases; nucleotides outside the gene matches: 6. The CDR3 loop spans 15 amino acids. CDR3 sequence (DNA): TGCGCCAGCAGCCAAGAATGGGGACAGGGAGGCGAGCAGTACTTC. Translating gives CASSQEWGQGGEQYF.

The CDR3 DNA sequence: TGTGCCAGCAGCTTAGCTATAGGCCCTAGTTACAATGAGCAGTTCTTC. Amino acids: CASSLAIGPSYNEQFF. The chain couples TRBV7-9 to TRBJ2-1; D ambiguous. The CDR3 has 16 amino acids. CDR1 and CDR2 from the germline V gene are SEHNR and FQNEAQ (reference sequence). Between the trimmed V and J ends, which lost 0 bases and 4 bases, there was a span of 13 bases.

This clonotype was counted a few times. The CDR3 is CSARDSGAGPTQYF. The CDR3 region has the DNA TGCAGTGCTAGAGATTCTGGCGCGGGGCCGACGCAGTATTTT. This chain connects TRBV20-1 to TRBJ2-3; a weak D match, TRBD2 (6 bases). The germline V gene encodes CDR1 DFQATT and CDR2 SNEGSKA (reference sequence). Trimming pared 0 bases from V and 9 bases from J, leaving 16 bases between. The CDR3 totals 14 residues.

The chain has TRBV25-1 and TRBJ1-1, with no clear D. Germline CDR1 and CDR2: MGHDK and SYGVNS. V lost 10 bases, J lost 1 base, and 16 bases lay in between. The CDR3 sequence is 14 residues long. This CDR3 is CATRGPQGNTEAFF. The CDR3 bases are TGTGCCACGCGCGGTCCTCAAGGGAACACTGAAGCTTTCTTT.

The chain uses TRBV12-3 or TRBV12-4 and TRBJ1-1; 8 nucleotides line up with TRBD1. After removal of 7 bases from V and 7 bases from J, the junction contained 11 bases not matched to a gene. The CDR3 has 14 amino acids. CDR3 amino acids: CASNVGQANVEAFF. The CDR3 DNA sequence: TGTGCCAGCAACGTGGGACAGGCTAACGTTGAAGCTTTCTTT.

This clonotype was seen many times. The J gene is TRBJ2-5, the V gene TRBV28; D remains unclear. V was pared by 1 base and J by 5 bases, with 8 bases between. Looked up from germline, CDR1 is MDHEN and CDR2 is SYDVKM. CDR3 length: 13 residues. Here the CDR3 reads CASSLSGWETQYF. In DNA form, the CDR3 reads TGTGCCAGCAGTTTATCGGGCTGGGAGACCCAGTACTTC.

This sequence joins TRBV10-2 and TRBJ1-1; TRBD1 might be the D (5 bases). Germline loops: CDR1 WSHSY, CDR2 SAAADI. The CDR3 is made up of 12 amino acids. The V and J ends lost 2 bases and 6 bases respectively, with 7 bases between them. The CDR3 loop is CASSEQQAEAFF. CDR3 DNA: TGCGCCAGCAGTGAGCAACAGGCTGAAGCTTTCTTT.

This clonotype showed up just a few times. The gene calls are TRBV5-8 and TRBJ1-5; D is unclear. Trimming removed 1 base from V and 0 bases from J, with 14 bases in between. The CDR3 spans 17 residues. The germline gives CDR1 SGHTS, CDR2 YDEGEE. This chain's CDR3 is CASSLLDRFNSNQPQHF. CDR3 nucleotides: TGTGCCAGCAGCTTGTTAGACCGGTTTAATAGCAATCAGCCCCAGCATTTT.

The chain is built from TRBV5-1 and TRBJ2-2; tentative D call: TRBD2 (6 bases). Trimming took 4 bases from V and 6 from J, leaving 16 bases between them. Germline V gives CDR1 SGHRS, CDR2 YFSETQ. CDR3 length equals 15 residues. CDR3 coding DNA: TGCGCCAGCAGCGGCGGGATGGGAGGTGCCGGGGAGCTGTTTTTT. Its protein is CASSGGMGGAGELFF.

This clonotype was counted at least ten times. The rearrangement joins TRBV20-1 to TRBJ2-1; 7 bases match TRBD2. The germline V gene has CDR1 DFQATT and CDR2 SNEGSKA (reference sequence). The trim removed 3 bases at V and 5 bases at J, leaving 10 bases unmatched. The CDR3 covers 15 residues. The CDR3 protein is CSASRYGLADNEQFF. CDR3 in DNA: TGCAGTGCTAGCCGGTACGGGCTAGCGGACAATGAGCAGTTCTTC.

This clonotype was counted between two and nine times. The rearrangement uses TRBV10-3 and TRBJ2-1; the D is unclear. The ends were cut back, 2 bases at V and 9 bases at J, with 11 bases in the middle. The V gene's germline CDR1 is ENHRY and CDR2 SYGVKD. The CDR3 runs to 13 residues. In DNA form, the CDR3 reads TGTGCCATCAGTGAGGCGGCTGGGGTTGAGCAGTTCTTC. It yields the protein CAISEAAGVEQFF.